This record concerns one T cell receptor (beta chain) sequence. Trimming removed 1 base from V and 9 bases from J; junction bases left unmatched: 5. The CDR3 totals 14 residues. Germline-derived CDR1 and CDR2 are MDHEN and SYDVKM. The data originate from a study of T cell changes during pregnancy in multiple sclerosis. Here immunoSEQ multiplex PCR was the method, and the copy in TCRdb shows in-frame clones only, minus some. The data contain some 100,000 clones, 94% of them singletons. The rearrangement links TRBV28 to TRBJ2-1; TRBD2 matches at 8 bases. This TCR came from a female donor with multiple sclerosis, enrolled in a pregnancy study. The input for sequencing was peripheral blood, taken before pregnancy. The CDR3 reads CASSLYGGASEQFF. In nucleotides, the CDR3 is TGTGCCAGCAGTTTATACGGGGGGGCGAGTGAGCAGTTCTTC.